This T cell receptor (beta chain) was retrieved from a study of blood T cell repertoires in COVID-19. Study overall: Samples representing acute and convalescent COVID-19 were sourced from the United States, Italy and Spain.

In the authors' methods: Estimates of nucleated cell counts were drawn from the amplification of reference gene primers. TCRdb keeps only in-frame clones here, not all; method: immunoSEQ multiplex PCR. V and J calls and clone size are those listed in that table; D and trimming were worked out from the DNA. Among some 93,000 clones listed, around 79% were seen once. Sequencing input: peripheral blood. This sequence originates from a human donor in a cohort sampled during active COVID-19.

The CDR3, as DNA: TGTGCCAGCAGTTTCAGGGGGTATGGCTACACCTTC. Translation gives CASSFRGYGYTF. The rearrangement joins TRBV28 to TRBJ1-2; 7 nucleotides line up with TRBD1. The CDR3 length is 12 residues. The V gene end was trimmed by 3 bases and the J gene end by 5 bases; junction bases not matched to a gene: 0. From germline, CDR1 is MDHEN and CDR2 SYDVKM.